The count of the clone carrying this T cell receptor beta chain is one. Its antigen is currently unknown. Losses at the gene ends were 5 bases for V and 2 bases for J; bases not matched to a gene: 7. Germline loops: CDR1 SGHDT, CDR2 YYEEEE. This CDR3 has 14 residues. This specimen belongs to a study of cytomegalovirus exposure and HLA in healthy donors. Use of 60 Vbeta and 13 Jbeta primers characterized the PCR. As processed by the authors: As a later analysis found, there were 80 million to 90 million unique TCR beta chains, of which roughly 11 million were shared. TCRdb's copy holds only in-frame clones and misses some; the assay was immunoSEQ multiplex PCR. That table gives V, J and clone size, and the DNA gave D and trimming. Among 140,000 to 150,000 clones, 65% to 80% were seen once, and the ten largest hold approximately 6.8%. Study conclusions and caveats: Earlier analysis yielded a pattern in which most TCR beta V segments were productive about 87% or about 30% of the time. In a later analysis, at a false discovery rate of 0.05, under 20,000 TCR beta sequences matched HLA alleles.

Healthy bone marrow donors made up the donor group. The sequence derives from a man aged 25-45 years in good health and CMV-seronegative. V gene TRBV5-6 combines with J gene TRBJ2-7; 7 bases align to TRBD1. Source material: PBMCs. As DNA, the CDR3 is TGTGCCAGCAGGACCAAGGGACAGACCTACGAGCAGTACTTC. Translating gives CASRTKGQTYEQYF.